The clone carrying this TCR beta chain was detected only a few times. J was trimmed by 6 bases and V by 4 bases; bases with no gene match: 4. The CDR3 has 13 amino acids. The germline CDR1 and CDR2 sequences are SGHNT and YENEEA. This sample is drawn from a study of blood T cell repertoires in COVID-19. The data were produced by immunoSEQ multiplex PCR, yet TCRdb's version contains in-frame clones alone and is incomplete. The sample holds fewer than 25,000 clones; 80% to 90% are singletons and the top ten take over 6%. This chain links TRBV11-3 with TRBJ2-7, with 9 nucleotides matching TRBD1. This receptor was identified in a woman at least 80 years old with active COVID-19. The sequencing input was peripheral blood. CDR3 protein: CASSWDRESEQYF. The CDR3 DNA reads TGTGCCAGCAGCTGGGACAGGGAGAGCGAGCAGTACTTC.